Listed below are T cell receptor beta chains from one sample, sequenced in a study of blood T cell repertoires in COVID-19. Assay: immunoSEQ multiplex PCR; the TCRdb copy retains only in-frame clones and omits some. The table lists some 65,000 clones, 65% to 90% of them singletons, with 2.5% to 3% in the top ten. Sample: peripheral blood. The receptors originated from an elderly man with acute or convalescent COVID-19. Both conserved end residues are part of each CDR3. D genes are given only for firm matches. Rows give clone size only sometimes, using once, few, many, or a class for an expanded clone.

j_call,v_call,d_call,clone_size,cdr3_aa,cdr3_nt
TRBJ2-3,TRBV2,TRBD1,.,CASSGDRVSDTQYF,TGTGCCAGCAGTGGGGACAGGGTGTCAGATACGCAGTATTTT
TRBJ2-5,TRBV24-1,.,.,CATPRAGGLETQYF,TGTGCCACCCCGAGGGCCGGGGGGCTAGAGACCCAGTACTTC
TRBJ1-2,TRBV30,TRBD1,few,CAWSLVPRQGSGYTF,TGTGCCTGGAGCCTCGTGCCGAGACAGGGCTCTGGCTACACCTTC
TRBJ1-2,TRBV9,.,.,CASSDHPKQGHYGYTF,TGTGCCAGCAGCGACCACCCCAAGCAGGGCCACTATGGCTACACCTTC
TRBJ2-1,TRBV18,TRBD1,once,CASSRQGFYNEQFF,TGTGCCAGCTCACGACAGGGTTTCTACAATGAGCAGTTCTTC
TRBJ2-2,TRBV2,.,few,CASSAGGNTGELFF,TGTGCCAGCAGTGCCGGGGGGAACACCGGGGAGCTGTTTTTT
TRBJ2-7,TRBV29-1,TRBD2,few,CSVAITSGYEQYF,TGCAGCGTTGCGATAACTAGCGGGTACGAGCAGTACTTC
TRBJ1-4,TRBV13,TRBD1,once,CASRRAGGDFEKLFF,TGTGCCAGCCGAAGGGCAGGGGGAGATTTTGAAAAACTGTTTTTT
TRBJ1-2,TRBV19,.,once,CASSRTEVYGYTF,TGTGCCAGTAGTCGGACAGAGGTCTATGGCTACACCTTC
TRBJ1-3,TRBV9,TRBD1,.,CASSEGTGASGNTIYF,TGTGCCAGCAGCGAAGGGACAGGGGCTTCTGGAAACACCATATATTTT